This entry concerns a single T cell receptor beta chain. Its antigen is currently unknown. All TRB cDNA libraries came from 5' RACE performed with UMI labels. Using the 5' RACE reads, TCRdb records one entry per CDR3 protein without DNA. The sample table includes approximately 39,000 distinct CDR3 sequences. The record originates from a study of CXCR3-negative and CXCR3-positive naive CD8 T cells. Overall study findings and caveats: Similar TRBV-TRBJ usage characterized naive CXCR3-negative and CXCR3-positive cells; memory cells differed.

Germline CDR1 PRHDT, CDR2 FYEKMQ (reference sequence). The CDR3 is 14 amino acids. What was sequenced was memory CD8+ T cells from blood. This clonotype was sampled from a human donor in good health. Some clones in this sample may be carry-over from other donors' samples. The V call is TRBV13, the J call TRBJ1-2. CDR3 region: CASSLGTANYGYTF.